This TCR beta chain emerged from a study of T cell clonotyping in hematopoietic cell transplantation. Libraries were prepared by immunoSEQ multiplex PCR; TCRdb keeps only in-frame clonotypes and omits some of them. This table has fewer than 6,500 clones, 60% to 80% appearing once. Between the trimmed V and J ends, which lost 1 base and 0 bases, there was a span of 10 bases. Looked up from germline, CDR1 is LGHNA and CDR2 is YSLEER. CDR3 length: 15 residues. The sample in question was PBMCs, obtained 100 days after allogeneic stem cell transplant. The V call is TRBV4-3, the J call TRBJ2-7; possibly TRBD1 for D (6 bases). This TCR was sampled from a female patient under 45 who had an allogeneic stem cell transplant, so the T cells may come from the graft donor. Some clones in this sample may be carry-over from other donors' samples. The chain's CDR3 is CASSQGDMGSYEQYF. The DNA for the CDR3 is TGCGCCAGCAGCCAAGGGGACATGGGCTCCTACGAGCAGTACTTC.